Listed below are T cell receptor beta chains from one sample, sequenced in a study of identical twins. MiXCR, applied by TCRdb to the 5' RACE reads, yields one record per CDR3 protein. The sample comprises under 900,000 distinct CDR3 sequences, roughly an eighth of which are singletons, and around 1.6% rests with the top ten. This same sample was also taken into another study, of yellow fever vaccine responses in identical twins.

Sequenced sample: PBMCs. These receptors were collected from a woman aged 18-35 years in good health. Each CDR3 is given with its conserved first and last residue. D genes are given only for firm matches.

>-|TRBV12-3/TRBV12-4|TRBJ2-3
CASSLRISSTDTQYF
>-|TRBV20-1|TRBJ2-1
CSARGGKSSYNEQFF
>-|TRBV10-3|TRBJ1-1
CAISVQGSQLSAFF
>-|TRBV7-9|TRBJ1-1
CASSPSGVATEAFF
>-|TRBV27|TRBJ2-5
CARPRVEETQYF
>-|TRBV5-1|TRBJ1-4
CASSWGRAADEKLFF
>-|TRBV5-4|TRBJ1-6
CASSSTEGTWTPLHF
>TRBD2|TRBV29-1|TRBJ2-5
CSVGGLAGGWETQYF
>TRBD1|TRBV7-9|TRBJ1-1
CASGQELYTEAFF
>TRBD2|TRBV3-1|TRBJ2-7
CASSPRTRAGAREQYF
>-|TRBV12-3/TRBV12-4|TRBJ1-1
CASSLQGSTGIITEAFF
>-|TRBV2|TRBJ2-1
CASQKSSYNEQFF
>-|TRBV3-1|TRBJ1-1
CASSLIFGGSMAFF
>TRBD2|TRBV7-9|TRBJ2-7
CASKASGSSYEQYF
>TRBD2|TRBV7-6|TRBJ2-1
CASTLTSGFYNEQFF
>TRBD2|TRBV12-3/TRBV12-4|TRBJ2-1
CASSRALRTSGSNEQFF
>TRBD2|TRBV6-1|TRBJ2-3
CASCLAGGRSRTDTQYF
>-|TRBV7-8|TRBJ2-3
CASSGRRSGLSTDTQYF
>TRBD2|TRBV15|TRBJ2-7
CATSRDGTSGSYEQYF
>TRBD2|TRBV10-3|TRBJ2-1
CAIRGLAVNEQFF
>-|TRBV12-3/TRBV12-4|TRBJ1-1
CASSLRAEGNTEAFF
>TRBD1|TRBV12-3/TRBV12-4|TRBJ2-2
CASSPRDREFGELFF
>TRBD1|TRBV28|TRBJ2-2
CASRKDRVTGELFF
>-|TRBV5-4|TRBJ2-3
CASSDYEAATQYF
>-|TRBV6-5|TRBJ1-1
CASSFVSNTEAFF
>TRBD1|TRBV28|TRBJ1-5
CASSLGSGGFNQPQHF
>-|TRBV5-1|TRBJ1-2
CASSIDGTNYGYTF
>TRBD2|TRBV10-3|TRBJ2-7
CAISDGTSGRRTPYEQYF
>TRBD2|TRBV6-1|TRBJ2-6
CASTSGSDSGANVLTF
>-|TRBV18|TRBJ2-7
CASSPPLGFYEQYF
>-|TRBV18|TRBJ2-1
CASSPILGVGNEQFF
>TRBD2|TRBV18|TRBJ2-1
CASSPELAGYNEQFF
>TRBD2|TRBV5-1|TRBJ2-1
CASSSSRTSGRINYNEQFF
>-|TRBV19|TRBJ1-1
CASRGLQGAEAFF
>-|TRBV12-3/TRBV12-4|TRBJ2-3
CASTSDTQYF
>TRBD2|TRBV24-1|TRBJ2-1
CAAAGASGIYNEQFF
>TRBD1|TRBV20-1|TRBJ2-4
CSARTGGGLPNIQYF
>-|TRBV28|TRBJ1-6
CASSPKITPLHF
>-|TRBV6-5|TRBJ2-3
CASSYRDGDTQYF
>-|TRBV20-1|TRBJ1-1
CSARWGTDNEAFF
>TRBD2|TRBV20-1|TRBJ2-1
CSAIPGTSGYNEQFF
>TRBD1|TRBV27|TRBJ2-7
CASSWGTGSSYEQYF
>TRBD1|TRBV6-1|TRBJ1-6
CASSDTGTAF
>-|TRBV2|TRBJ2-7
CASSEFMAREQYF
>TRBD2|TRBV27|TRBJ2-1
CASRSGSATYNEQFF
>-|TRBV18|TRBJ1-1
CASSPYEGEAFF
>TRBD1|TRBV7-2|TRBJ2-5
CASSIAGTAKETQYF
>-|TRBV19|TRBJ2-7
CASSIGVLTYEQYF
>TRBD2|TRBV6-5|TRBJ2-7
CASSYSLAGNREQYF
>TRBD2|TRBV5-1|TRBJ2-3
CASSVGSSGKYF
>-|TRBV20-1|TRBJ2-7
CSARGESGYEQYF
>-|TRBV27|TRBJ2-1
CASSLKLHQNEQFF
>TRBD1|TRBV6-5|TRBJ2-2
CASSYWAGGANTGELFF
>-|TRBV29-1|TRBJ1-2
CSVEGTTQGGYTF
>-|TRBV13|TRBJ2-5
CASSPPRGARETQYF
>-|TRBV4-1|TRBJ2-3
CASSQDWAGGTDTQYF
>TRBD2|TRBV28|TRBJ2-3
CASSPRTSGNGWYF